What follows are 26 T cell receptor beta chains derived from one specimen sequenced in a study of human T cells and chemical hapten exposure. MiXCR, run by TCRdb on the RACE reads, gives a single entry per CDR3 protein. The table has roughly 380,000 distinct CDR3 sequences, nearly 5% seen once; the top ten hold around 2.3%. The time point denotes: patch test 1, 2 weeks after DPC sensitization. Noted treatment: therapeutic diphenylcyclopropenone sensitization with weekly scalp DPC. Sequences were derived from whole blood, sampled in connection with sensitization to the hapten diphenylcyclopropenone (DPC). The receptors here all came from a woman between 45 and 60 years old with alopecia areata. Some clones in this sample may be carry-over from other donors' samples.

This rearrangement joins TRBV6-2 or TRBV6-3 to TRBJ2-7; unclear D gene. This CDR3 is 13 amino acids long. Trimming cost V 4 bases and J 0 bases, with 7 bases left between them. Germline CDR1 and CDR2: MNHEY and SVGEGT. CDR3 nucleotides: TGTGCCAGCAGTTTGGTCGGCTCCTACGAGCAGTACTTC. Translated: CASSLVGSYEQYF.

This clonotype was observed many times. Sequence at one end of the junction differs from germline and may be a read error. The chain links TRBV29-1 to TRBJ2-3, with 7 bases fitting TRBD1. Germline V gene data show CDR1 as SQVTM and CDR2 as ANQGSEA. This CDR3 has 19 amino acids. CDR3 sequence (DNA): TGCAGCGTCGAAGAACCCGAGCGGTTTCCGGACAGGTACACAGATACGCAGTATTTT. Protein product: CSVEEPERFPDRYTDTQYF.

Ten or more counts support this clonotype. The chain has TRBV5-1 and TRBJ1-1; weak D call: TRBD1 (6 bases). Germline lookup yields CDR1 SGHRS and CDR2 YFSETQ. The CDR3 consists of 14 residues. Trimming took off 5 bases at V and 2 bases at J, with 13 bases between the two ends. CDR3 amino acids: CASRGAGSNTEAFF. As DNA, the CDR3 is TGCGCCAGCAGGGGGGCGGGGAGTAACACTGAAGCTTTCTTT.

The table lists this clonotype with a few counts. This sequence joins TRBV6-5 and TRBJ1-2, with 10 bases matching TRBD1. Germline V gene sequence: CDR1 MNHEY, CDR2 SVGAGI. The CDR3 is 17 residues long. Unmatched junction bases numbered 7, after V lost 1 base and J lost 2 bases. CDR3 sequence (DNA): TGTGCCAGCAGTTACTTCCAGCCGGGACAGGGGAACTATGGCTACACCTTC. It translates to CASSYFQPGQGNYGYTF.

This clonotype has more than one count but fewer than ten. The rearrangement links TRBV2 to TRBJ2-2, with 7 bases that match TRBD2. The germline V gene has CDR1 SNHLY and CDR2 FYNNEI. This CDR3 has 15 amino acids. J was trimmed by 1 base and V by 4 bases; bases with no gene match: 3. CDR3 coding DNA: TGTGCCAGCAGTGGGGACTACAAGAACACCGGGGAGCTGTTTTTT. This gives the protein CASSGDYKNTGELFF.

This clonotype has more than one count but fewer than ten. V is TRBV5-1 and J is TRBJ1-2, with 8 bases that match TRBD1. The CDR3 has 15 residues. Germline CDR1 SGHRS, CDR2 YFSETQ. J gave up 0 bases and V 0 bases, and 1 base lay outside the gene matches. DNA for the CDR3: TGCGCCAGCAGCTTGGGACAGGGGTCTAACTATGGCTACACCTTC. Translated: CASSLGQGSNYGYTF.

This clonotype was found a few times. The chain links TRBV7-2 to TRBJ2-3; D gene uncertain. The CDR3 is made up of 14 amino acids. Germline assignment: CDR1 SGHTA and CDR2 FQGNSA. Trimming shortened V by 6 bases and J by 1 base, and 11 bases separated the two germline ends. As DNA, the CDR3 is TGTGCCAGCAGTCCCATTCAGGGCACAGATACGCAGTATTTT. Protein sequence: CASSPIQGTDTQYF.

This clonotype was detected only a few times. The CDR3 nucleotides read TGTGCCAGCAGAAGGGGACCACTAGGAACAGATACGCAGTATTTT. It codes for CASRRGPLGTDTQYF. The genes are TRBV28 and TRBJ2-3; the D call may be TRBD1 or TRBD2 (5 bases each). CDR3 length equals 15 residues. V was cut by 6 bases and J by 3 bases, with 16 bases left in between. Germline V gives CDR1 MDHEN, CDR2 SYDVKM. Using reference TRBV28 and TRBJ2-3 for the parts outside the CDR3, the full variable domain is DVKVTQSSRYLVKRTGEKVFLECVQDMDHENMFWYRQDPGLGLRLIYFSYDVKMKEKGDIPEGYSVSREKKERFSLILESASTNQTSMYLCASRRGPLGTDTQYFGPGTRLTVL.

The sample holds many counts of this clonotype. The CDR3 DNA reads TGCAGCGTTGATTTGGGTGACAGGACGTATGAGCAGTTCTTC. Translating gives CSVDLGDRTYEQFF. J is TRBJ2-1 and V is TRBV29-1; a weak D match, TRBD1 (6 bases). The germline gives CDR1 SQVTM, CDR2 ANQGSEA. V gave up 3 bases and J gave up 8 bases, with 17 bases separating them. The CDR3 is 14 amino acids.

Regarding this clonotype: A read error may explain this, as a much larger clone is one base away. The chain combines TRBV3-1 with TRBJ1-2; 7 bases are a match to TRBD1. Trimming took 4 bases from V and 4 from J; bases not matched to a gene: 15. CDR3 size: 17 residues. Germline values: CDR1 LGHDT, CDR2 YNNKEL (reference sequence). The CDR3: CASSLGSGQFFFYGYTF. DNA of the CDR3: TGTGCCAGCAGCCTGGGGTCGGGACAGTTTTTTTTCTATGGCTACACCTTC.

This clonotype was recorded many times. The chain uses TRBV4-1 and TRBJ2-1; TRBD1 agrees at 7 bases. This CDR3 has 13 residues. Germline loops: CDR1 MGHRA, CDR2 YSYEKL. With 3 bases clipped from V and 4 bases from J, the junction kept 0 bases outside the gene matches. The CDR3: CASSQTGYNEQFF. The DNA for the CDR3 is TGCGCCAGCAGCCAGACAGGGTACAATGAGCAGTTCTTC.

The chain couples TRBV7-2 to TRBJ2-3; 8 nucleotides line up with TRBD2. V was clipped by 5 bases and J by 3 bases; unmatched bases: 16. This CDR3 contains 18 residues. The germline CDR1 and CDR2 sequences are SGHTA and FQGNSA. Here the CDR3 reads CASSHPTGTRERTDTQYF. In DNA, the CDR3 is TGTGCCAGCAGCCATCCAACCGGGACTAGGGAGAGGACAGATACGCAGTATTTT.

This sequence joins TRBV3-1 and TRBJ2-1, with D possibly called TRBD1 or TRBD2 (6 bases each). V dropped 3 bases and J dropped 0 bases, with 9 bases sitting between them. Germline loops: CDR1 LGHDT, CDR2 YNNKEL (reference sequence). The CDR3 has 15 residues. The CDR3: CASSQGGHSYNEQFF. CDR3 bases: TGTGCCAGCAGCCAGGGGGGACACTCCTACAATGAGCAGTTCTTC.

This clonotype was counted only a few times. The V and J genes are TRBV20-1 and TRBJ2-1, with TRBD2 matching 14 bases. V lost 5 bases to trimming and J lost 10 bases; unmatched junction nucleotides: 7. In germline, CDR1 is DFQATT, CDR2 SNEGSKA (reference sequence). This CDR3 contains 14 residues. The CDR3: CSAVGTSGGWEQFF. DNA of the CDR3: TGCAGTGCTGTCGGGACTAGCGGGGGATGGGAGCAGTTCTTC.

This clonotype was found a few times. This chain joins TRBV14 and TRBJ2-1, with D unclear. V lost 0 bases to trimming and J lost 8 bases, with 14 bases between them. Germline values: CDR1 SGHDN, CDR2 FVKESK. The CDR3 is made up of 15 amino acids. CDR3 in amino acids: CASSQEQVYLDEQFF. In nucleotides, the CDR3 is TGTGCCAGCAGCCAAGAACAAGTCTATTTGGATGAGCAGTTCTTC.

This clonotype was counted ten times or more. The chain has TRBV6-1 and TRBJ2-3, with TRBD2 identical over 12 bases. Germline trimming cut 5 bases from V and 3 bases from J; bases unmatched to any gene: 3. The germline gives CDR1 MNHNS, CDR2 SASEGT. This CDR3 is 15 amino acids long. CDR3 sequence (DNA): TGTGCCAGCAGTTGGACTAGCGGGATAACAGATACGCAGTATTTT. Amino acids: CASSWTSGITDTQYF.

A few counts support this clonotype. The genes are TRBV20-1 and TRBJ1-4; TRBD1 matches at 9 bases. The CDR3 has 15 residues. Germline V gene sequence: CDR1 DFQATT, CDR2 SNEGSKA (reference sequence). J gave up 3 bases and V 5 bases, and 7 bases lay outside the gene matches. The chain's CDR3 is CSARDNRGPNEKLFF. The CDR3 coding sequence is TGCAGTGCTCGTGATAACAGGGGGCCTAATGAAAAACTGTTTTTT.

This clonotype has ten or more counts. V usage is TRBV29-1 and J usage is TRBJ2-1; D unresolved. Germline CDR1 reads SQVTM; CDR2 reads ANQGSEA. This CDR3 comprises 11 residues. V dropped 1 base and J dropped 6 bases, with 4 bases sitting between them. CDR3 protein: CSVEVANEQFF. The DNA for the CDR3 is TGCAGCGTTGAAGTCGCCAATGAGCAGTTCTTC.

This clonotype was detected many times. V is TRBV12-3 or TRBV12-4 and J is TRBJ2-5, with TRBD2 matching 12 bases. V lost 4 bases to trimming and J lost 5 bases; unmatched junction nucleotides: 11. The CDR3 totals 17 residues. The DNA of the CDR3 is TGTGCCAGCAGTTCCCCCCGGCCTAGCGGGAGGGTCGAGACCCAGTACTTC. Translation gives CASSSPRPSGRVETQYF.

This clonotype was seen only a few times. The J gene is TRBJ1-2, the V gene TRBV20-1; TRBD1 might be the D (5 bases). Between the trimmed V and J ends, which lost 5 bases and 6 bases, there was a span of 16 bases. Germline lookup yields CDR1 DFQATT and CDR2 SNEGSKA (reference sequence). This CDR3 has 13 residues. DNA for the CDR3: TGCAGTGCTCCGATATCAGGGAGCGATGGCTACACCTTC. This codes for CSAPISGSDGYTF.

This clonotype was counted many times. The chain carries TRBV20-1 and TRBJ2-1; D is perhaps TRBD1 or TRBD2 (7 bases each). The V gene's germline CDR1 is DFQATT and CDR2 SNEGSKA (reference sequence). Between the trimmed V and J ends, which lost 3 bases and 0 bases, there was a span of 15 bases. The CDR3 totals 16 residues. The CDR3: CSARRQGGSSYNEQFF. In nucleotides, the CDR3 is TGCAGTGCTAGGAGGCAGGGGGGGAGCTCCTACAATGAGCAGTTCTTC.

In its sample, this clonotype was seen many times. This rearrangement joins TRBV20-1 to TRBJ1-5; the D gene is possibly TRBD1 (6 bases). The CDR3 sequence is 12 residues long. In germline, CDR1 is DFQATT, CDR2 SNEGSKA (reference sequence). Trimming stripped 5 bases from V and 5 bases from J, with 10 bases between. The CDR3: CSAGGGDQPQHF. As DNA, the CDR3 is TGCAGTGCTGGAGGGGGGGATCAGCCCCAGCATTTT.

There are many counts of this clonotype. The chain joins TRBV9 to TRBJ2-2; D unresolved. Looked up from germline, CDR1 is SGDLS and CDR2 is YYNGEE. The CDR3 consists of 13 residues. V shed 3 bases and J shed 8 bases, with 11 bases lying between them. The CDR3 region is CASSAPPRGELFF. CDR3 DNA: TGTGCCAGCAGCGCCCCCCCCCGAGGGGAGCTGTTTTTT.

This clonotype was recorded a few times. This rearrangement joins TRBV7-2 to TRBJ2-7; the match to TRBD2 covers 9 bases. The trim removed 1 base at V and 5 bases at J, leaving 3 bases unmatched. Germline CDR1 and CDR2: SGHTA and FQGNSA. There are 14 residues in the CDR3. The CDR3 protein is CASSLEGLAHEQYF. In nucleotides, the CDR3 is TGTGCCAGCAGCTTAGAGGGACTAGCCCACGAGCAGTACTTC.

This clonotype occurred many times. The chain employs TRBV12-3 or TRBV12-4 and TRBJ2-3; D gene unclear. This CDR3 spans 14 amino acids. Deletions cut 7 bases from V and 7 bases from J, with 18 bases between. CDR3 sequence: CASKGDLYVNTQYF. DNA of the CDR3: TGTGCCAGCAAAGGAGACCTCTACGTGAATACGCAGTATTTT.

This clonotype was picked up many times. The chain couples TRBV5-8 to TRBJ1-5; 11 bases are a match to TRBD1. Losses at the gene ends were 4 bases for V and 3 bases for J; bases not matched to a gene: 12. The CDR3 extends over 18 amino acids. From germline, CDR1 is SGHTS and CDR2 YDEGEE. The CDR3 DNA sequence: TGTGCCAGCAGCAGGGGGACAGGGGGTTTGACTTTCAATCAGCCCCAGCATTTT. Encoded protein: CASSRGTGGLTFNQPQHF. The full variable domain, completed using reference TRBV5-8 and TRBJ1-5, is EAGVTQSPTHLIKTRGQQATLRCSPISGHTSVYWYQQALGLGLQFLLWYDEGEERNRGNFPPRFSGRQFPNYSSELNVNALELEDSALYLCASSRGTGGLTFNQPQHFGDGTRLSIL.